The rows below give T cell receptor beta chains drawn from one sample of a study of cytomegalovirus exposure and HLA in healthy donors. Clones were read by immunoSEQ multiplex PCR, and TCRdb kept only the in-frame ones, dropping some. Of roughly 71,000 clones in the sample, 60% to 80% were seen once. The sample taken for sequencing was PBMCs. These receptors all come from a man aged 25 to 40 in good health and CMV-seronegative. Both conserved end residues are part of each CDR3.

v_call: TRBV2
cdr3_aa: CASSEGGGDEQYF

v_call: TRBV5-4
cdr3_aa: CASSFGQGNDEQYF

v_call: TRBV14
cdr3_aa: CASSHPAGGDYGYTF

v_call: TRBV30
cdr3_aa: CAWSQQGAGNQPQHF

v_call: TRBV7-6
cdr3_aa: CASSLRGSSGNTIYF

v_call: TRBV6-5
cdr3_aa: CASSYGGVWGYTF

v_call: TRBV25-1
cdr3_aa: CASSDWGTAYGYTF

v_call: TRBV6-5
cdr3_aa: CAVGPLGGTTDTQYF

v_call: TRBV2
cdr3_aa: CASRGWGQADYGYTF

v_call: TRBV7-9
cdr3_aa: CASSPRQGHTDTQYF

v_call: TRBV15
cdr3_aa: CATSSDRAHRAQYF

v_call: TRBV7-3
cdr3_aa: CASSPGSGGPNEQFF

v_call: TRBV25-1
cdr3_aa: CASRGGGRTYGYTF

v_call: TRBV6-1
cdr3_aa: CASTLDRVSGNTIYF

v_call: TRBV7-9
cdr3_aa: CASSLRDRGRRSYNEQFF

v_call: TRBV20-1
cdr3_aa: CSASDARWAFF

v_call: TRBV6-6
cdr3_aa: CATIQGDYEQYF

v_call: TRBV5-4
cdr3_aa: CASSPGKSYEQYF

v_call: TRBV30
cdr3_aa: CAWSVRQEDEAFF

v_call: TRBV7-9
cdr3_aa: CASSLTRREGSNGYTF